The next 12 T cell receptor beta chains were all read from a single sample in a study of early stage breast cancer tumors. TCRdb's copy holds only in-frame clones and misses some; the assay was immunoSEQ multiplex PCR. The sample lists some 11,000 clones, around 70% occurring once. Sequencing was performed on breast tumor tissue. All receptors derive from a person aged 40 to 50 with breast cancer.

The genes are TRBV11-3 and TRBJ2-1, with TRBD2 matching over 8 bases. Germline V gene data show CDR1 as SGHNT and CDR2 as YENEEA. CDR3 length: 14 amino acids. V was pared by 2 bases and J by 8 bases, with 5 bases of the junction left unmatched. The CDR3 DNA follows: TGTGCCAGCAGCTTAAGCGGGAGCACCTATGAGCAGTTCTTC. Translation: CASSLSGSTYEQFF.

The J gene is TRBJ2-5, the V gene TRBV9; a weak D match, TRBD1 (5 bases). Germline loops: CDR1 SGDLS, CDR2 YYNGEE. Trimming took off 0 bases at V and 5 bases at J, with 8 bases between the two ends. The CDR3 is made up of 13 amino acids. As DNA, the CDR3 is TGTGCCAGCAGCGTAGCCAACAGGGAGACCCAGTACTTC. Protein product: CASSVANRETQYF. Complete variable domain (other parts from reference TRBV9 and TRBJ2-5): DSGVTQTPKHLITATGQRVTLRCSPRSGDLSVYWYQQSLDQGLQFLIQYYNGEERAKGNILERFSAQQFPDLHSELNLSSLELGDSALYFCASSVANRETQYFGPGTRLLVL.

The gene calls are TRBV30 and TRBJ2-3; possible D gene TRBD2, 5 bases. Germline V gene lookup returns CDR1 GTSNPN and CDR2 SVGIG (reference sequence). CDR3 length: 15 amino acids. Trimming removed 0 bases from V and 2 bases from J, with 12 bases in between. The CDR3 reads CAWSVLSGATDTQYF. The CDR3 DNA reads TGTGCCTGGAGTGTACTAAGCGGAGCCACAGATACGCAGTATTTT.

The genes are TRBV6-5 and TRBJ2-1; D is perhaps TRBD1 (5 bases). The V gene's germline CDR1 is MNHEY and CDR2 SVGAGI. V gave up 2 bases and J gave up 12 bases, with 14 bases separating them. The CDR3 has 13 amino acids. CDR3 region: CASSYAPQALQFF. The DNA of the CDR3 is TGTGCCAGCAGTTACGCGCCACAGGCGCTGCAGTTCTTC.

The count of this clone is one. V and J are TRBV7-2 and TRBJ2-1, with 13 bases aligning to TRBD2. From germline, CDR1 is SGHTA and CDR2 FQGNSA. Trimming removed 5 bases from V and 8 bases from J; junction bases left unmatched: 9. The CDR3 spans 16 residues. CDR3 nucleotide sequence: TGTGCCAGCAGCCCCCAAACTAGCGGGAGGGCTGATGAGCAGTTCTTC. Its translation: CASSPQTSGRADEQFF.

The CDR3 spells CASSTTYGGYEQYF. The CDR3 DNA reads TGTGCCAGTAGTACGACTTACGGGGGATACGAGCAGTACTTC. This chain uses TRBV19 with TRBJ2-7, with D possibly matching TRBD2 (6 bases). CDR3 size: 14 residues. V lost 4 bases and J lost 4, with 14 bases in between. The germline V gene encodes CDR1 LNHDA and CDR2 SQIVND (reference sequence).

In this sample, this clone turned up once. V and J are TRBV6-5 and TRBJ1-1; D is undetermined. The CDR3 consists of 13 residues. Trimming shortened V by 2 bases and J by 0 bases, and 4 bases separated the two germline ends. Germline V lookup: CDR1 MNHEY, CDR2 SVGAGI. The CDR3 sequence is CASSYQMNTEAFF. The CDR3 DNA is TGTGCCAGCAGTTACCAGATGAACACTGAAGCTTTCTTT.

In its sample, this clone was seen a few times. The chain has TRBV11-2 and TRBJ2-7, with D perhaps TRBD2 (6 bases). The CDR3 loop spans 14 amino acids. The V and J ends lost 2 bases and 5 bases respectively, with 13 bases between them. The germline V gene has CDR1 SGHAT and CDR2 FQNNGV. DNA of the CDR3: TGTGCCAGCAGCTTATCGGACTACCTCCACGAGCAGTACTTC. It is translated as CASSLSDYLHEQYF. Together with reference TRBV11-2 and TRBJ2-7, the CDR3 gives the full variable domain: EAGVAQSPRYKIIEKRQSVAFWCNPISGHATLYWYQQILGQGPKLLIQFQNNGVVDDSQLPKDRFSAERLKGVDSTLKIQPAKLEDSAVYLCASSLSDYLHEQYFGPGTRLTVT.

The rearrangement links TRBV19 to TRBJ1-2; no clear D. There are 14 residues in the CDR3. Deletions cut 7 bases from V and 2 bases from J, with 14 bases between. In germline, CDR1 is LNHDA, CDR2 SQIVND (reference sequence). The CDR3 sequence is CASMDPRRNYGYTF. In DNA, the CDR3 is TGTGCCAGTATGGACCCTCGGAGAAACTATGGCTACACCTTC.

The chain joins TRBV6-1 to TRBJ1-1, with TRBD1 matching 7 bases. This CDR3 has 14 amino acids. From germline, CDR1 is MNHNS and CDR2 SASEGT. Trimming took 5 bases from V and 1 from J; bases not matched to a gene: 4. In nucleotides, the CDR3 is TGTGCCAGCAGTACAGGGGCTGGGAACACTGAAGCTTTCTTT. It codes for CASSTGAGNTEAFF.

This chain joins TRBV7-9 and TRBJ2-5; D unresolved. Germline V gene lookup returns CDR1 SEHNR and CDR2 FQNEAQ (reference sequence). The CDR3 runs 13 residues. Trimming pared 4 bases from V and 0 bases from J, leaving 6 bases between. The CDR3 DNA is TGTGCCAGCAGCTCCACATACCAAGAGACCCAGTACTTC. It codes for CASSSTYQETQYF.

This clone was picked up a small number of times. The chain joins TRBV19 to TRBJ1-5; the match to TRBD1 covers 7 bases. CDR3 length: 15 residues. The V gene's germline CDR1 is LNHDA and CDR2 SQIVND (reference sequence). V lost 5 bases, J lost 5 bases, and 9 bases stayed unmatched. The CDR3 nucleotides read TGTGCCAGTAGTGCTCTGGGACAGATCGATCAGCCCCAGCATTTT. Translating it yields CASSALGQIDQPQHF.